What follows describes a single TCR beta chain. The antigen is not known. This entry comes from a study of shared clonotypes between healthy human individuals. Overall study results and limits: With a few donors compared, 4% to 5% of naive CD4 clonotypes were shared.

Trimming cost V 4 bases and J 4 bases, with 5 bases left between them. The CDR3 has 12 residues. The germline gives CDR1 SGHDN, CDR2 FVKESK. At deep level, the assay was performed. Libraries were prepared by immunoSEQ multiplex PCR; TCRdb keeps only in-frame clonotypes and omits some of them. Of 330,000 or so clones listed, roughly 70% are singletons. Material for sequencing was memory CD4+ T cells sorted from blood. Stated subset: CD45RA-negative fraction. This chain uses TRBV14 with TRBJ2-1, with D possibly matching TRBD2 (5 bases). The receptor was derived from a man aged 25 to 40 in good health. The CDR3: CASSRLYNEQFF. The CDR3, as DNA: TGTGCCAGCAGCCGACTATACAATGAGCAGTTCTTC.